The rows below give T cell receptor beta chains drawn from one sample of a study of response to subunit inactivated influenza vaccine. TCRdb fed the RT-PCR reads into MiXCR, producing one record per CDR3 protein. The sample has 150,000 to 200,000 distinct CDR3 sequences, 10% to 15% seen once. This same sample was also part of a study on T cells expressing NK-cell markers.

The sequenced sample was CD8+ T cells sorted from PBMCs, obtained 11 to 12 days after vaccination. These receptor sequences come from a middle-aged man who received an inactivated influenza vaccine. The CDR3 runs from the conserved cysteine through the conserved F or W. The D gene is left open where the match is weak. Expanded clones get a size class; other rows say once, few or many, or leave the size out.

CDR3 DNA	CDR3 protein	clone size	J gene	V gene	D gene
TGTGCCAGCAGCCGAAATCCCTTGAACACTGAAGCTTTCTTT	CASSRNPLNTEAFF	few	TRBJ1-1	TRBV7-6	NA
TGTGCCAGCAGCCCCCTCGGAGGTAGCGGGGGAAATGAGCAGTTCTTC	CASSPLGGSGGNEQFF	NA	TRBJ2-1	TRBV13	TRBD2
TGCAGCGTTGAAGGTCCCCCCCGACAGGGTTCCTACGAGCAGTACTTC	CSVEGPPRQGSYEQYF	few	TRBJ2-7	TRBV29-1	TRBD1
TGTGCCAGCAGCTTCAGTCTCGACTTCTCCTACAATGAGCAGTTCTTC	CASSFSLDFSYNEQFF	many	TRBJ2-1	TRBV28	NA
TGTGCCAGCAGTTTAACTCCCCGCACCTACAATGAGCAGTTCTTC	CASSLTPRTYNEQFF	NA	TRBJ2-1	TRBV12-3/TRBV12-4	NA
TGTGCCAGCAGCTGGGGTGCTGAGGAGAGCGAGCAGTACTTC	CASSWGAEESEQYF	NA	TRBJ2-7	TRBV7-2	NA
TGTGCCAGCAAGCTATCGGGACTAGCGGGAGATGAGCAGTTCTTC	CASKLSGLAGDEQFF	few	TRBJ2-1	TRBV16	TRBD2
TGTGCCAGCAGCCCGGGCCTCGGGGAGCTGTTTTTT	CASSPGLGELFF	many	TRBJ2-2	TRBV11-2	NA
TGTGCCACCGTTCTTAGGGGGGAGCAGTACTTC	CATVLRGEQYF	NA	TRBJ2-7	TRBV25-1	NA
TGTGCTAGTGCCCTAGGGGAGGGGATCGAGTCCTACAATGAGCAGTTCTTC	CASALGEGIESYNEQFF	NA	TRBJ2-1	TRBV12-5	TRBD2
TGTGCCAGCAGCTTAGATGAGGGGCTCGAGCAGTACTTC	CASSLDEGLEQYF	NA	TRBJ2-7	TRBV7-8	NA
TGTGCCAGCAGCCTACCGGACAGGGAGGTTAGGGGCTACACCTTC	CASSLPDREVRGYTF	few	TRBJ1-2	TRBV3-1	TRBD1
TGCAGTGCTAGAGAACTAGCGGAAAACACCGGGGAGCTGTTTTTT	CSARELAENTGELFF	NA	TRBJ2-2	TRBV20-1	TRBD2
TGCAGTGCTAGAGATGTCCAAACAGATACGCAGTATTTT	CSARDVQTDTQYF	few	TRBJ2-3	TRBV20-1	NA
TGTGCCAGCAGTGAAGATAGGCAGGGGTTTTACGAGCAGTACTTC	CASSEDRQGFYEQYF	many	TRBJ2-7	TRBV6-1	NA
TGTGCCAGCGGGGGGCCAGGGGAGGGAGAGACCCAGTACTTC	CASGGPGEGETQYF	many	TRBJ2-5	TRBV28	NA
TGTGCCAGCAGCCAGTTTTATGGGGGAAGAGGGCAGTTCTTC	CASSQFYGGRGQFF	NA	TRBJ2-1	TRBV3-1	NA
TGTGCCAGCAGTTTAGGGACTAGCAGTCACAATGAGCAGTTCTTC	CASSLGTSSHNEQFF	NA	TRBJ2-1	TRBV27	TRBD2
TGTGCCAGCACCCCGGAGTCCAACCCGAATGAGCAGTTCTTC	CASTPESNPNEQFF	few	TRBJ2-1	TRBV7-9	NA
TGTGCCACCAGTGCCGCGGGGAGCGAGCAGTACTTC	CATSAAGSEQYF	NA	TRBJ2-7	TRBV24-1	NA
TGTGCCAGCAGTGTTGAGGGGTGTGAAGCTTTCTTT	CASSVEGCEAFF	many	TRBJ1-1	TRBV2	NA
TGTGCCAGCAGCATGATGGGACAGGGAATCTACGAGCAGTACTTC	CASSMMGQGIYEQYF	NA	TRBJ2-7	TRBV7-9	TRBD1
TGTGCCAGCAGCTTAGCGGAGGGACTAGCGGGTTACAATGAGCAGTTCTTC	CASSLAEGLAGYNEQFF	NA	TRBJ2-1	TRBV7-2	TRBD2
TGTGCCAGCAGCGTAGGCGACGGAGTTAATGAAAAACTGTTTTTT	CASSVGDGVNEKLFF	NA	TRBJ1-4	TRBV9	NA
TGTGCCAGCAGCTTAGCGTGGGGCAATCAGCCCCAGCATTTT	CASSLAWGNQPQHF	NA	TRBJ1-5	TRBV7-8	NA
TGTGCCAGCAGCTTAGCAGGGCAGGGTGTTTACGAGCAGTACTTC	CASSLAGQGVYEQYF	NA	TRBJ2-7	TRBV13	NA
TGCAGTGCTAGGCTGCGGGAGAGCTACGAGCAGTACTTC	CSARLRESYEQYF	NA	TRBJ2-7	TRBV20-1	TRBD2
TGTGCCAGCAGCTTCCAGACTAGCGGGTTCCCCGAGCAGTACTTC	CASSFQTSGFPEQYF	NA	TRBJ2-7	TRBV7-8	TRBD2